Listed below are T cell receptor beta chains from one sample, sequenced in a study of blood T cell repertoires in COVID-19. Assay used: immunoSEQ multiplex PCR; TCRdb lists only in-frame clones, some missing. The table records about 300,000 clones, 80% to 90% of them present only once. The sequenced sample was peripheral blood. The origin of the receptors is a woman aged 45-59 years with acute or convalescent COVID-19. The CDR3 runs from the conserved cysteine through the conserved F or W. D genes are given only for firm matches. Clone size is given for some rows only: seen once, a few or many times, or a class if the clone is expanded.

CDR3: CAWSDRGTYGYTF
DNA: TGTGCCTGGAGCGACAGGGGAACCTATGGCTACACCTTC
V: TRBV30
D: TRBD1
J: TRBJ1-2
length: 13
size: NA

CDR3: CASSDVGQNNQPQHF
DNA: TGTGCCAGCAGCGACGTTGGACAGAACAATCAGCCCCAGCATTTT
V: TRBV28
D: NA
J: TRBJ1-5
length: 15
size: once

CDR3: CASRQIETQYF
DNA: TGTGCCAGCAGACAGATTGAGACCCAGTACTTC
V: TRBV3-1/TRBV3-2
D: NA
J: TRBJ2-5
length: 11
size: NA

CDR3: CSASLAGSTDTQYF
DNA: TGCAGTGCTAGTCTAGCGGGAAGCACAGATACGCAGTATTTT
V: TRBV20-1
D: TRBD2
J: TRBJ2-3
length: 14
size: NA

CDR3: CSVGGQGYEQYF
DNA: TGCAGCGTTGGGGGACAGGGTTACGAGCAGTACTTC
V: TRBV29-1
D: TRBD1
J: TRBJ2-7
length: 12
size: few

CDR3: CASSQDTILPGNEQFF
DNA: TGTGCCAGCAGCCAAGATACAATTTTACCTGGCAATGAGCAGTTCTTC
V: TRBV3-1/TRBV3-2
D: NA
J: TRBJ2-1
length: 16
size: once

CDR3: CASSDGRGAGYTF
DNA: TGTGCCAGCAGTGATGGAAGGGGCGCAGGTTACACCTTC
V: TRBV25-1
D: NA
J: TRBJ1-2
length: 13
size: NA

CDR3: CASSDPKTPTGGYGANVLTF
DNA: TGTGCCAGCAGTGACCCCAAAACGCCTACGGGAGGGTACGGGGCCAACGTCCTGACTTTC
V: TRBV2
D: TRBD2
J: TRBJ2-6
length: 20
size: NA

CDR3: CASSTADRPHGYTF
DNA: TGTGCCAGTAGTACAGCGGACAGGCCGCATGGCTACACCTTC
V: TRBV19
D: TRBD1
J: TRBJ1-2
length: 14
size: NA

CDR3: CAIRGDRSSPLHF
DNA: TGTGCCATCAGGGGGGACAGAAGTTCACCCCTCCACTTT
V: TRBV10-3
D: TRBD1
J: TRBJ1-6
length: 13
size: NA

CDR3: CSVHDTGGSEKLFF
DNA: TGCAGCGTCCATGATACAGGGGGAAGTGAAAAACTGTTTTTT
V: TRBV29-1
D: TRBD1
J: TRBJ1-4
length: 14
size: NA

CDR3: CATSSGGATGELFF
DNA: TGTGCCACCAGTAGCGGGGGGGCAACCGGGGAGCTGTTTTTT
V: TRBV24-1
D: TRBD2
J: TRBJ2-2
length: 14
size: NA

CDR3: CASSQVLAGDNNEQFF
DNA: TGCGCCAGCAGCCAAGTCCTAGCGGGGGATAACAATGAGCAGTTCTTC
V: TRBV4-1
D: TRBD2
J: TRBJ2-1
length: 16
size: NA

CDR3: CASSEVYRTANTEAFF
DNA: TGTGCCAGCAGTGAAGTTTACAGGACAGCGAACACTGAAGCTTTCTTT
V: TRBV6-4
D: NA
J: TRBJ1-1
length: 16
size: NA

CDR3: CASRLSGGPPDTQYF
DNA: TGTGCCAGCAGGTTAAGCGGGGGCCCACCCGATACGCAGTATTTT
V: TRBV5-6
D: TRBD2
J: TRBJ2-3
length: 15
size: NA

CDR3: CASSPPGQGYNEQFF
DNA: TGTGCCAGCAGCCCGCCGGGACAGGGGTACAATGAGCAGTTCTTC
V: TRBV7-2
D: TRBD1
J: TRBJ2-1
length: 15
size: NA

CDR3: CASSLTSGGPPEGELFF
DNA: TGCGCCAGCAGCTTGACTAGCGGGGGGCCCCCCGAGGGGGAGCTGTTTTTT
V: TRBV5-1
D: TRBD2
J: TRBJ2-2
length: 17
size: NA

CDR3: CASSQADRGGNQPQHF
DNA: TGCGCCAGCAGCCAAGCGGACAGGGGCGGCAATCAGCCCCAGCATTTT
V: TRBV4-1
D: TRBD1
J: TRBJ1-5
length: 16
size: NA

CDR3: CASSNCGRELRGYTF
DNA: TGTGCCAGCAGCAATTGTGGCAGGGAACTGAGAGGCTACACCTTC
V: TRBV21-1
D: NA
J: TRBJ1-2
length: 15
size: NA

CDR3: CASSLSTREQFF
DNA: TGTGCCAGCAGTTTGAGCACCCGGGAGCAGTTCTTC
V: TRBV5-6
D: NA
J: TRBJ2-1
length: 12
size: NA

CDR3: CSARGAQSTMSTEAFF
DNA: TGCAGCGCACGGGGGGCTCAGTCAACCATGAGCACTGAAGCTTTCTTT
V: TRBV29-1
D: NA
J: TRBJ1-1
length: 16
size: NA

CDR3: CASSDPWDGRTSSYEQYF
DNA: TGTGCCAGCAGCGATCCTTGGGATGGACGGACAAGCTCCTACGAGCAGTACTTC
V: TRBV7-2
D: NA
J: TRBJ2-7
length: 18
size: NA

CDR3: CASSLSGNRLSYNEQFF
DNA: TGTGCCAGCAGCCTAAGCGGGAATAGACTCTCCTACAATGAGCAGTTCTTC
V: TRBV3-1/TRBV3-2
D: TRBD2
J: TRBJ2-1
length: 17
size: NA

CDR3: CASSTPKLYSGNTIYF
DNA: TGTGCCAGCAGTACCCCGAAGCTGTACTCTGGAAACACCATATATTTT
V: TRBV6-6
D: NA
J: TRBJ1-3
length: 16
size: NA

CDR3: CASGLDRAEVTGELFF
DNA: TGTGCTAGTGGTTTGGACAGGGCGGAGGTCACCGGGGAGCTGTTTTTT
V: TRBV12-5
D: NA
J: TRBJ2-2
length: 16
size: NA

CDR3: CASSSSGGGYTF
DNA: TGTGCCAGCAGTTCCTCAGGGGGCGGCTACACCTTC
V: TRBV6-6
D: TRBD1
J: TRBJ1-2
length: 12
size: few

CDR3: CASSESAEGYGYTF
DNA: TGTGCCAGCAGTGAGTCGGCAGAGGGCTATGGCTACACCTTC
V: TRBV6-1
D: NA
J: TRBJ1-2
length: 14
size: few

CDR3: CASSHRGPISGNTIYF
DNA: TGTGCCAGCAGTCATCGTGGGCCAATCTCTGGAAACACCATATATTTT
V: TRBV2
D: NA
J: TRBJ1-3
length: 16
size: NA

CDR3: CASRSQGQDYEQYF
DNA: TGTGCCAGCAGGAGCCAGGGACAGGACTACGAGCAGTACTTC
V: TRBV6-5
D: TRBD1
J: TRBJ2-7
length: 14
size: NA

CDR3: CASSGTGGTYEQYF
DNA: TGTGCCAGCAGCGGGACAGGGGGGACCTACGAGCAGTACTTC
V: TRBV27
D: TRBD1
J: TRBJ2-7
length: 14
size: NA

CDR3: CASTLTRGENNEQFF
DNA: TGTGCCAGCACCCTTACACGGGGGGAAAACAATGAGCAGTTCTTC
V: TRBV6-5
D: TRBD2
J: TRBJ2-1
length: 15
size: NA

CDR3: CASSKAGPNTEAFF
DNA: TGTGCCAGCAGTAAAGCAGGGCCAAACACTGAAGCTTTCTTT
V: TRBV28
D: NA
J: TRBJ1-1
length: 14
size: NA

CDR3: CASSLVSSYEQYF
DNA: TGTGCCAGCAGCTTAGTCAGCTCCTACGAGCAGTACTTC
V: TRBV7-2
D: NA
J: TRBJ2-7
length: 13
size: NA

CDR3: CATFGTSDTDTQYF
DNA: TGTGCCACGTTTGGGACTAGCGACACAGATACGCAGTATTTT
V: TRBV10-3
D: TRBD2
J: TRBJ2-3
length: 14
size: NA

CDR3: CASSPDGSRGTEAFF
DNA: TGCGCCAGCAGCCCGGATGGATCTCGAGGGACTGAAGCTTTCTTT
V: TRBV4-3
D: NA
J: TRBJ1-1
length: 15
size: NA

CDR3: CASSETGDDYGYTF
DNA: TGCGCCAGCAGCGAGACAGGGGATGACTATGGCTACACCTTC
V: TRBV5-1
D: TRBD1
J: TRBJ1-2
length: 14
size: NA

CDR3: CASSSGTGASGELFF
DNA: TGTGCCAGCAGCTCCGGGACAGGGGCGTCCGGGGAGCTGTTTTTT
V: TRBV5-6
D: TRBD1
J: TRBJ2-2
length: 15
size: NA

CDR3: CASRPLGGSSAQHF
DNA: TGTGCCAGCAGACCCCTCGGGGGATCATCGGCCCAGCATTTT
V: TRBV2
D: NA
J: TRBJ1-5
length: 14
size: NA

CDR3: CASSVDRTGVTGELFF
DNA: TGTGCCAGCAGCGTAGACCGGACAGGGGTAACCGGGGAGCTGTTTTTT
V: TRBV9
D: TRBD1
J: TRBJ2-2
length: 16
size: NA

CDR3: CASSPGQIQETQYF
DNA: TGTGCCAGCTCACCGGGGCAGATACAAGAGACCCAGTACTTC
V: TRBV18
D: NA
J: TRBJ2-5
length: 14
size: NA

CDR3: CASSPLQGEVYGYTF
DNA: TGTGCCAGCAGCCCGTTACAGGGAGAGGTCTATGGCTACACCTTC
V: TRBV5-6
D: NA
J: TRBJ1-2
length: 15
size: NA

CDR3: CASSLSVSSTDTQYF
DNA: TGTGCCAGCTCGCTTAGCGTCTCTAGCACAGATACGCAGTATTTT
V: TRBV18
D: NA
J: TRBJ2-3
length: 15
size: NA

CDR3: CASSPVYTEAFF
DNA: TGTGCCAGCAGTCCTGTCTACACTGAAGCTTTCTTT
V: TRBV6-5
D: NA
J: TRBJ1-1
length: 12
size: NA